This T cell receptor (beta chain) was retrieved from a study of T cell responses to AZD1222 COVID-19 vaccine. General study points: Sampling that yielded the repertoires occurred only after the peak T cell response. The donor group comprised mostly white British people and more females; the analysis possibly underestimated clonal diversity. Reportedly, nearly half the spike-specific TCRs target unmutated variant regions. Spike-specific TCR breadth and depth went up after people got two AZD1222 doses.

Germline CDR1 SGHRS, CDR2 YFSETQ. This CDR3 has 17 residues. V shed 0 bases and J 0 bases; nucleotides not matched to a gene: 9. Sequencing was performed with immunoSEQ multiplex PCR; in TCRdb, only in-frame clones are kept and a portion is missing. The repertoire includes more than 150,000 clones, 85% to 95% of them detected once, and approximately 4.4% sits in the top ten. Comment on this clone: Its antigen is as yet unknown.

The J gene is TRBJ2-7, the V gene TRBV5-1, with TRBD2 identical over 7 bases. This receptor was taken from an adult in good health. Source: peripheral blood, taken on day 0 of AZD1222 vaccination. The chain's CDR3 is CASSLGGTNFRSYEQYF. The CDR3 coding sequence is TGCGCCAGCAGCTTGGGTGGGACTAACTTTCGCTCCTACGAGCAGTACTTC.